Listed here are 6 T cell receptor beta chains from one sample, sequenced in a study of regulatory T cells in long-lasting Graves disease. TCR beta libraries were built with iRepertoire HTBI primers and Arm-PCR of CDR3 regions. In TCRdb, the multiplex PCR reads were re-called with MiXCR into one record per CDR3 protein. There are fewer than 600,000 distinct CDR3 sequences in the sample; 22% occur only once, and 13% lies in the top ten. Specified time point: persistent/refractory GD, antithyroid drugs over 5 years with positive TRAb. Isolated PBMC RNA provided the starting material for the TCR library. Source: peripheral blood mononuclear cells (PBMCs), taken when the disease was refractory, from a patient treated with antithyroid drugs. These receptors originate from a female donor with Graves disease.

The chain employs TRBV20-1 and TRBJ2-2, with a possible D match to TRBD2 (5 bases). Per germline, CDR1 DFQATT and CDR2 SNEGSKA (reference sequence). Trimming took 3 bases from V and 1 from J, leaving 9 bases between them. The CDR3 spans 14 residues. Written as DNA, the CDR3 is TGCAGTGCTAGGCCGACTAAGAACACCGGGGAGCTGTTTTTT. It translates to CSARPTKNTGELFF.

This clonotype has only one observation. The chain couples TRBV6-2 or TRBV6-3 to TRBJ2-1; D ambiguous. V shed 0 bases and J shed 15 bases, with 12 bases lying between them. The germline CDR1 and CDR2 sequences are MNHEY and SVGEGT. The length of the CDR3 is 12 residues. The DNA for the CDR3 is TGTGCCAGCAGTTACTCGGCGGAACTGGTGTTCTTC. Amino acids: CASSYSAELVFF.

The CDR3, as DNA: TGTGCCATCGGGACTAGCGGGACACTTTTTAACACAGATACGCAGTATTTT. Translation: CAIGTSGTLFNTDTQYF. V is TRBV10-3 and J is TRBJ2-3; TRBD2 matches 13 bases. The CDR3 covers 17 residues. Germline CDR1 and CDR2: ENHRY and SYGVKD. J lost 2 bases, V lost 8 bases, and 10 bases had no gene match.

The chain joins TRBV6-1 to TRBJ2-2, with D perhaps TRBD2 (6 bases). The germline V gene encodes CDR1 MNHNS and CDR2 SASEGT. Trimming took 6 bases from V and 6 from J, leaving 26 bases between them. This CDR3 is built from 18 residues. The CDR3 here is CASSLGERGYYVPGELFF. The CDR3 region has the DNA TGTGCCAGCAGCCTAGGTGAACGGGGGTACTATGTTCCCGGGGAGCTGTTTTTT.

This clonotype was counted ten times or more. The rearrangement joins TRBV28 to TRBJ1-1; TRBD1 is a possible D gene (5 bases). Germline CDR1 and CDR2: MDHEN and SYDVKM. V was trimmed by 6 bases and J by 6 bases, leaving 8 bases between them. The length of the CDR3 is 11 residues. In DNA form, the CDR3 reads TGTGCCAGCAGGGGGACGGCTGAAGCTTTCTTT. Its protein product is CASRGTAEAFF.

The table lists this clonotype with many counts. The V gene is TRBV20-1, the J gene TRBJ1-1, with D possibly being TRBD1 (6 bases). With 2 bases removed from V and 0 bases from J, the gap between germline ends came to 10 bases. Germline CDR1 is DFQATT and CDR2 is SNEGSKA (reference sequence). The CDR3 runs 14 residues. The CDR3 loop reads CSARPGAVNTEAFF. The CDR3 coding sequence is TGCAGTGCTAGACCAGGGGCCGTGAACACTGAAGCTTTCTTT.